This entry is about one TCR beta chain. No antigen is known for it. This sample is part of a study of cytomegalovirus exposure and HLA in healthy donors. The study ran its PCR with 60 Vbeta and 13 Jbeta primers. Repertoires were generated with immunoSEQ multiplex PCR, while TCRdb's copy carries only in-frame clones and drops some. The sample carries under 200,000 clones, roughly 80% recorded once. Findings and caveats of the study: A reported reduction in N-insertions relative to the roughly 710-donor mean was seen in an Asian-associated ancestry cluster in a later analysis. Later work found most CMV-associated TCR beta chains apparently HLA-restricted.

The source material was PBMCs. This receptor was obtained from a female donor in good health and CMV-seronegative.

CDR3 sequence: CASSIGVAGNNEQFF. CDR3 in DNA: TGTGCCAGTAGTATAGGAGTTGCGGGGAACAATGAGCAGTTCTTC. V and J are TRBV19 and TRBJ2-1, with D perhaps matching TRBD2 (6 bases). Germline lookup yields CDR1 LNHDA and CDR2 SQIVND (reference sequence). This CDR3 spans 15 amino acids. V shed 1 base and J shed 5 bases, with 12 bases lying between them.